Sequencing of this T cell receptor beta chain was carried out in a study of shared T cell receptors in the human thymus. Between the trimmed V and J ends, which lost 2 bases and 4 bases, there was a span of 8 bases. CDR3 length: 13 amino acids. Germline CDR1 SGHDT, CDR2 YYEEEE. Measured with immunoSEQ multiplex PCR; TCRdb has only the in-frame clones, and not every one. Counted here are 700,000 or so clones, 75% to 90% occurring once; the ten biggest clones make up about 0.0098%. The sample also formed part of further work on human thymus T cells. That work contributes: The people who donated were healthy Finnish babies having corrective surgery for congenital heart defects. Repertoires from thymus and blood appeared to show biased V and J gene usage. Unrelated individuals reportedly shared highly overlapping thymic TCR repertoires.

This sequence originates from a girl under three years old with a congenital heart defect. The rearrangement joins TRBV5-6 to TRBJ2-3, with D perhaps matching TRBD2 (5 bases). Material for sequencing was thymocytes. The CDR3 region has the DNA TGTGCCAGCAGCTTTGGAGGCCCAGATACGCAGTATTTT. Translated, it gives CASSFGGPDTQYF.